This record looks at one T cell receptor beta chain sequence and its context. The entry originates in a study of blood T cell repertoires in COVID-19. Authors' data handling: For nucleated cells, counts were estimated from reference gene primer amplification. Sequenced by immunoSEQ multiplex PCR; TCRdb stores in-frame clones only, minus some. The V and J calls and clone size are taken from that table; D and trimming were inferred from the DNA. The sample yields about 160,000 clones, around 79% seen once. The sequenced sample was peripheral blood. The receptor comes from a woman aged 60 to 75 with COVID-19, enrolled during active disease.

Here the CDR3 DNA reads TGTGCCAGCAGTCTAGACAGGGCCTTCGGCTACACCTTC. This gives the protein CASSLDRAFGYTF. The chain carries TRBV12-3 or TRBV12-4 and TRBJ1-2; 7 nucleotides line up with TRBD1. The V segment lost 5 bases and the J segment 8 bases; nucleotides outside the gene matches: 8. The CDR3 runs to 13 residues.